The clone carrying this T cell receptor beta chain was seen just once. The CDR3 loop spans 13 amino acids. The V end was cut by 4 bases, the J end by 8 bases, with 15 bases between. Germline V lookup: CDR1 SGHNT, CDR2 YYREEE (reference sequence). The data were taken from a study of radiotherapy plus CTLA-4 blockade in lung cancer. Repertoires were generated with immunoSEQ multiplex PCR, while TCRdb's copy carries only in-frame clones and drops some. The profile shows about 28,000 clones, roughly four fifths of them singletons. V gene TRBV5-4 combines with J gene TRBJ1-2; D remains unclear. The receptor's source is a human donor with non-small cell lung cancer who had stable disease on radiotherapy plus ipilimumab. Here the sequenced sample was peripheral blood, taken from a patient treated with radiotherapy plus ipilimumab. The CDR3 nucleotides are TGTGCCAGCAGCCCCTGGACCGATAGGGGCTACACCTTC. Amino acid sequence: CASSPWTDRGYTF.